This T cell receptor (beta chain) was sequenced for a study of cytomegalovirus exposure and HLA in healthy donors. At the level of the study: Both the approximately 120 validation repertoires and the roughly 700 first-cohort repertoires used the same platform, as reported by a later analysis. Notes on the study in general: Cytomegalovirus status was reportedly diagnosed by the classifier with high specificity and sensitivity. The authors confirmed in vitro that three CMV-associated chains were specific for CMV antigens. Listed as cytomegalovirus-associated were over 150 TCR beta chains.

Of note for this clone: Its matching antigen is unknown.

Measured with immunoSEQ multiplex PCR; TCRdb has only the in-frame clones, and not every one. The sample contains about 60,000 clones, around 96% of which appear only once. CDR3 length: 16 residues. V lost 6 bases, J lost 8 bases, and 13 bases stayed unmatched. Per germline, CDR1 MDHEN and CDR2 SYDVKM. The sequencing input was PBMCs. The rearrangement joins TRBV28 to TRBJ2-1; 10 nucleotides line up with TRBD2. This receptor was taken from a man aged 18 to 30 in good health and CMV-seronegative. The CDR3 spells CASRILSSGSRDEQFF. The DNA of the CDR3 is TGTGCCAGCAGAATTCTTTCTAGCGGGAGTCGGGATGAGCAGTTCTTC.